This TCR beta chain is from a study of cytomegalovirus exposure and HLA in healthy donors. Overall study: Researchers found that approximately 85% of around 400 genotyped donors fell within the Caucasian-associated ancestry cluster.

Study conclusions and caveats: Based on reports, TCR beta sequences accurately predicted HLA-A and HLA-B alleles for most subjects. There were a few CMV-associated chains whose specificity for CMV antigens was confirmed in vitro.

The PCR had 60 Vbeta and 13 Jbeta primers. The data were produced by immunoSEQ multiplex PCR, yet TCRdb's version contains in-frame clones alone and is incomplete. The sample lists some 44,000 clones; roughly half were seen once. Comments on this clone: The antigen is not known.

The sequence derives from a human donor in good health. The sample comprised PBMCs.

This CDR3 reads CASSFSTSPEETQYF. Here the CDR3 DNA reads TGTGCCAGCAGTTTTTCGACTAGCCCGGAGGAGACCCAGTACTTC. This chain joins TRBV6-1 and TRBJ2-5, with 7 positions matching TRBD2. Germline CDR1 is MNHNS and CDR2 is SASEGT. The ends lost 5 bases at V and 5 bases at J; junction bases unmatched: 11. CDR3 length: 15 residues.